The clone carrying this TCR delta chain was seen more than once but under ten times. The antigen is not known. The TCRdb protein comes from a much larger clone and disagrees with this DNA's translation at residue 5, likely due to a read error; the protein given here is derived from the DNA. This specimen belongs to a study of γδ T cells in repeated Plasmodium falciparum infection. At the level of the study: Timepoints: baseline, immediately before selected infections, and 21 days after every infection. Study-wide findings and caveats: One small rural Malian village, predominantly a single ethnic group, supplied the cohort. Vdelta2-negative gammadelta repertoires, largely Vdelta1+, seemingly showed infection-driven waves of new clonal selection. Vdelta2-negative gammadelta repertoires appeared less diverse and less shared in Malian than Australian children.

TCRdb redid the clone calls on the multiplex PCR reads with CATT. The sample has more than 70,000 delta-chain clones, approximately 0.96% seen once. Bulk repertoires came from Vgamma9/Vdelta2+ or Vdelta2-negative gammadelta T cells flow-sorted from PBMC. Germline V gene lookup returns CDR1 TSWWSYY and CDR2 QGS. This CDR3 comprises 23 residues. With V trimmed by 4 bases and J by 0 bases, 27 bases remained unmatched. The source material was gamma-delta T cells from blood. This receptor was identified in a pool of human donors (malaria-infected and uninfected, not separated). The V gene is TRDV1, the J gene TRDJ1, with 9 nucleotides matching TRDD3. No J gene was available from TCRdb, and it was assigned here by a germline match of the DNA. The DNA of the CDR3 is TGTGCTCTTGGGGGACTCAGCCTTCCCGAGTACTGGGGGAGGGGTTGGGACACCGATAAACTCATCTTT. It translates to CALGGLSLPEYWGRGWDTDKLIF.